The T cell receptor (beta chain) under discussion was sequenced for a study of blood T cells in healthy people across ages. Study outcomes and limitations: The study could not conclusively compare naive and antigen-experienced cells, given its unsorted PBMCs.

In the case of this clonotype: Its antigen is not known.

Germline CDR1 reads MGHRA; CDR2 reads YSYEKL. V lost 0 bases, J lost 1 base, and 12 bases lay in between. The CDR3 covers 17 residues. Using a J-beta primer mix together with a sample-barcoded 5' primer, a second PCR was run for about 7 to 12 cycles. Via MiXCR, TCRdb re-called the 5' RACE reads, giving one row per CDR3 protein. The profile shows hundreds of thousands of distinct CDR3 sequences, approximately 31% of them singletons. The origin of this receptor is a woman older than 75 in good health. This chain joins TRBV4-1 and TRBJ2-2; D is unresolved. Sequenced: blood. As DNA, the CDR3 is TGCGCCAGCAGCCAAGATGTACGCAGTCTGAACACCGGGGAGCTGTTTTTT. The encoded protein is CASSQDVRSLNTGELFF.